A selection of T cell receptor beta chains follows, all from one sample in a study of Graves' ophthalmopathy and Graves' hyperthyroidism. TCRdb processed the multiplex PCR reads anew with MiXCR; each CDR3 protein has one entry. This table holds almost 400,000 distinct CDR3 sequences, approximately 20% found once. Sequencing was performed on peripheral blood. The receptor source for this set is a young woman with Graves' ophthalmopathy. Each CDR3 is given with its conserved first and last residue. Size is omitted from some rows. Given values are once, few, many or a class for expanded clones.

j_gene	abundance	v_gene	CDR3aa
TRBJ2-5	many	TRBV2	CAPGGAQYF
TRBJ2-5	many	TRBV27	CASRRDRAPFYETQYF
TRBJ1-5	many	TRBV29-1	CSVVTGDRNQPQHF
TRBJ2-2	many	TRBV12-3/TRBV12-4	CATTPVAGPNTGELFF
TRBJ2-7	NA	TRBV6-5	CASSLLIGIERHEQYF
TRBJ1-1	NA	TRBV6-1	CASSPRDRPFFEAFF
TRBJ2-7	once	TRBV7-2	CASSLARGLYEQYF
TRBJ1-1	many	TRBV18	CASSPRSGAQVDEAFF
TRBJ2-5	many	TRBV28	CASSFSKLKQQETQYF
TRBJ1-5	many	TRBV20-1	CSASGSGGGQPQHF
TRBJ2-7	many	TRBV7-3	CASSPGRGEQYF
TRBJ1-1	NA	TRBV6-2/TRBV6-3	CASSYQIGQGPMNTEAFF
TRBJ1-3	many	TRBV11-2	CASSLPGLRNTIYF
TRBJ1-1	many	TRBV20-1	CSAMEGAQMNTEAFF
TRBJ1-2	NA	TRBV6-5	CASSYRGGPYGYTF
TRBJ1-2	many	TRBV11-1	CASSLGQGRLNYGYTF
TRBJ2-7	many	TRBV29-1	CSTRTGEDEQYF
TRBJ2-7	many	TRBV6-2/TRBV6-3	CASGVPAVVYEQYF
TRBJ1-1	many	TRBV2	CASSVGTEAFF
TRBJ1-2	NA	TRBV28	CASKSGTVLMYTF
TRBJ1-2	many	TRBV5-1	CASSFGGQGNGYTF
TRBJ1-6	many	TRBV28	CASSLWQNSYNSPLHF
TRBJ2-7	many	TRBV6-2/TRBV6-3	CASSYSRNRGTESSYEQYF
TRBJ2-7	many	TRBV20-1	CSAPWLPYEQYF
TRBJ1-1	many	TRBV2	CASSGRGGLNTEAFF
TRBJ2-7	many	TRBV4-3	CASSQVGGQYEQYF
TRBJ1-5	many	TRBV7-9	CASSPTGQPQHF
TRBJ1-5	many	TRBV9	CASSVGWSDPQHF
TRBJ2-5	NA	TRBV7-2	CASSLALLAGGRGAETQYF
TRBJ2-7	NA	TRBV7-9	CASSIGGEAYEQYF
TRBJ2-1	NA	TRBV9	CASSVQRDEQFF
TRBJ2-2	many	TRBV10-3	CAISESQGAGELFF
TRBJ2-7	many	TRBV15	CATSRVAGVHYEQYF
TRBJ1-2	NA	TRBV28	CASRGTGGRSGYTF
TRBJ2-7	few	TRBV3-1	CASSQDPGSYYEQYF
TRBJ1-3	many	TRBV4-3	CASSQDWGAHGNTIYF
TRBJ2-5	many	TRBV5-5	CASSLNPLPETQYF
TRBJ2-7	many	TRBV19	CASSIGNRFDEQYF
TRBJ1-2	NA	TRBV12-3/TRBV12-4	CVSSFGIYHGYTF
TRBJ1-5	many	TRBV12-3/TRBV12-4	CASTDRTGNQPQHF
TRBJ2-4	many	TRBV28	CASSALQTGLAKNIQYF
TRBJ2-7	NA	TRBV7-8	CASSLDGGGYSYEQYF
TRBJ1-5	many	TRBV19	CASSRSGGAGNQPQHF
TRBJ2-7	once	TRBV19	CASSIRQSSYEQYF
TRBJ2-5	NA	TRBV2	CASSAGLEETQYF
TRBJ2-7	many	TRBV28	CASSTGTVVFSEQYF
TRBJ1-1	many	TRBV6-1	CASSPGASGGAFF
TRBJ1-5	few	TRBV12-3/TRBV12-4	CASSSDPKSQPQHF
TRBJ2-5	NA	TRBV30	CAWSEAGEETQYF
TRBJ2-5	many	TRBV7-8	CASSLAGEKKETQYF
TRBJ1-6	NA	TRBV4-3	CASSQNRDVYNSPLHF
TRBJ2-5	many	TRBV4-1	CASSQVGREETQYF
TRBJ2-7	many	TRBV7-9	CASSLMGQGPGEQYF
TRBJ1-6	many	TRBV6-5	CASSYSTLRGNSPLHF
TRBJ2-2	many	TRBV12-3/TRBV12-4	CASSSGAGVFAFASSAGELFF
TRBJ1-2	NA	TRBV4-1	CASSQELQGLGGYTF
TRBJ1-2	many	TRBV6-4	CASSPSLLGGPNYGYTF
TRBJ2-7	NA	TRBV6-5	CASSVLAGVTHEQYF
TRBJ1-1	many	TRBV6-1	CASSDRGRDTEAFF